What follows are 25 T cell receptor beta chains derived from one specimen sequenced in a study of blood T cell repertoires in COVID-19. Libraries were prepared by immunoSEQ multiplex PCR; TCRdb keeps only in-frame clonotypes and omits some of them. In the table there are approximately 60,000 clones, 70% to 90% of which are singletons. What was sequenced was peripheral blood. These receptors came from a man aged 50 to 60 with active COVID-19.

The chain has TRBV28 and TRBJ1-1; TRBD1 aligns across 10 bases. CDR1 is MDHEN and CDR2 is SYDVKM in the germline V gene. Unmatched junction bases numbered 12, after V lost 4 bases and J lost 4 bases. This CDR3 is 17 amino acids long. The CDR3 DNA reads TGTGCCAGCAGTTCGCCTCTTTGGACAGGGGGGGGCACTGAAGCTTTCTTT. Protein sequence: CASSSPLWTGGGTEAFF.

The rearrangement uses TRBV18 and TRBJ2-2; 13 nucleotides align to TRBD2. The CDR3 length is 17 residues. Germline lookup yields CDR1 KGHSH and CDR2 LQKENI. Unmatched junction bases numbered 8, after V lost 5 bases and J lost 5 bases. In DNA, the CDR3 is TGTGCCAGCTCATCACTAGCGGGAGGGCTCGATACCGGGGAGCTGTTTTTT. Its translation: CASSSLAGGLDTGELFF.

This clone has a single count. The V and J genes are TRBV5-1 and TRBJ2-3, with TRBD2 matching 13 bases. The CDR3 loop spans 15 amino acids. V gave up 7 bases and J gave up 8 bases; unmatched junction bases: 10. The germline V gene has CDR1 SGHRS and CDR2 YFSETQ. The CDR3 loop reads CASLSGTSGGATQYF. As DNA, the CDR3 is TGCGCCAGCCTGAGCGGTACTAGCGGGGGGGCTACGCAGTATTTT.

The chain employs TRBV7-2 and TRBJ2-7, with TRBD1 identical over 10 bases. V dropped 3 bases and J dropped 4; count of bases not matched to a gene: 3. In germline, CDR1 is SGHTA, CDR2 FQGNSA. The CDR3 is 14 amino acids. CDR3 nucleotide sequence: TGTGCCAGCAGCTTCGGACAGGGGGAGTACGAGCAGTACTTC. Translation: CASSFGQGEYEQYF. Filled out from reference TRBV7-2 and TRBJ2-7, the complete variable domain reads GAGVSQSPSNKVTEKGKDVELRCDPISGHTALYWYRQSLGQGLEFLIYFQGNSAPDKSGLPSDRFSAERTGGSVSTLTIQRTQQEDSAVYLCASSFGQGEYEQYFGPGTRLTVT.

This clone was observed a single time. The CDR3 is CASSHVGVPGGALGSGYEQYF. In nucleotides, the CDR3 is TGTGCCAGCAGCCATGTGGGGGTACCCGGGGGGGCCCTGGGCTCCGGCTACGAGCAGTACTTC. V usage is TRBV4-2 and J usage is TRBJ2-7; 8 bases match TRBD2. This CDR3 has 21 residues. The trim removed 3 bases at V and 3 bases at J, leaving 25 bases unmatched. Germline CDR1 reads LGHNA; CDR2 reads YNFKEQ.

This clone was seen just once. The chain employs TRBV7-2 and TRBJ2-1, with TRBD2 matching 8 bases. The CDR3 is 16 amino acids. The V gene end was trimmed by 5 bases and the J gene end by 9 bases; junction bases not matched to a gene: 15. Looked up from germline, CDR1 is SGHTA and CDR2 is FQGNSA. The chain's CDR3 is CASSGRGSGGPVEQFF. For the CDR3, the DNA is TGTGCCAGCAGCGGGAGGGGGTCGGGAGGGCCGGTTGAGCAGTTCTTC.

In this sample, this clone turned up a few times. The chain combines TRBV5-4 with TRBJ2-1, with D perhaps matching TRBD2 (6 bases). V lost 0 bases and J 5 bases, leaving 9 bases between the germline ends. Germline V gene sequence: CDR1 SGHNT, CDR2 YYREEE (reference sequence). This CDR3 has 14 amino acids. The CDR3 bases are TGTGCCAGCAGCTTGGGGGGACTCAACAATGAGCAGTTCTTC. This sequence encodes CASSLGGLNNEQFF.

V gene TRBV11-3 combines with J gene TRBJ2-5, with D unresolved. CDR1 SGHNT and CDR2 YENEEA come from the germline V gene. The CDR3 loop spans 13 amino acids. The germline V and J ends were trimmed by 5 bases and 1 base, with 8 bases remaining between them. The CDR3 nucleotides are TGTGCCAGCAGCATTGGCAGCCAAGAGACCCAGTACTTC. It codes for CASSIGSQETQYF.

The chain is built from TRBV11-2 and TRBJ2-5; D ambiguous. The germline V gene has CDR1 SGHAT and CDR2 FQNNGV. The ends were cut back, 1 base at V and 0 bases at J, with 6 bases in the middle. The CDR3 is 14 amino acids. In DNA form, the CDR3 reads TGTGCCAGCAGCTTAGCCCTAAACCAAGAGACCCAGTACTTC. Amino acid sequence: CASSLALNQETQYF.

The rearrangement links TRBV11-1 to TRBJ1-1; D not certain. V was shortened by 3 bases and J by 4 bases, with 9 bases between the two germline ends. Germline V lookup: CDR1 SGHAT, CDR2 FQDESV (reference sequence). This CDR3 contains 13 residues. The CDR3 DNA sequence: TGTGCCAGCAGCTTTGGGCAGAGCACTGAAGCTTTCTTT. Encoded protein: CASSFGQSTEAFF.

The chain couples TRBV6-5 to TRBJ1-4; possibly TRBD1 for D (6 bases). The CDR3 sequence is 14 residues long. The germline gives CDR1 MNHEY, CDR2 SVGAGI. Between the trimmed V and J ends, which lost 6 bases and 7 bases, there was a span of 15 bases. The CDR3: CASSLQGHGEKLFF. The CDR3 DNA reads TGTGCCAGCAGCCTACAGGGTCACGGTGAAAAACTGTTTTTT.

The chain has TRBV24-1 and TRBJ2-2, with TRBD1 matching 9 bases. This CDR3 comprises 15 residues. Germline loops: CDR1 KGHDR, CDR2 SFDVKD. The V and J ends lost 3 bases and 5 bases, in that order; junction bases with no gene match: 3. CDR3 in DNA: TGTGCCACCAGTGATCCGGGGACAGGGACCGGGGAGCTGTTTTTT. This codes for CATSDPGTGTGELFF.

This clone appeared a single time. Germline and junction disagree at one end, which may indicate a read error. The chain recombines TRBV7-2 with TRBJ2-1; D is uncertain. The CDR3 length is 14 residues. Germline-derived CDR1 and CDR2 are SGHTA and FQGNSA. The CDR3 sequence: CASSLVPSSNEQFF. In DNA, the CDR3 is TGTGCCAGCAGCTTAGTCCCTTCCTCCAATGAGCAGTTCTTC.

This chain uses TRBV6-5 with TRBJ2-1; the match to TRBD2 covers 11 bases. Looked up from germline, CDR1 is MNHEY and CDR2 is SVGAGI. The CDR3 contains 14 residues. After removal of 8 bases from V and 4 bases from J, the junction contained 4 bases not matched to a gene. CDR3: CASGGLAGYNEQFF. The CDR3 DNA reads TGTGCCAGCGGAGGACTAGCGGGTTACAATGAGCAGTTCTTC.

The chain is built from TRBV7-3 and TRBJ2-1, with 12 bases matching TRBD1. The CDR3 runs to 16 residues. The junction had 6 bases not matched to a gene; V was cut back by 2 bases and J by 7 bases. In germline, CDR1 is SGHTA, CDR2 FQGTGA. In nucleotides, the CDR3 is TGTGCCAGCAGCTTATTGGGACAGGGGGCATGGAATGAGCAGTTCTTC. Translated, it gives CASSLLGQGAWNEQFF.

The V call is TRBV5-1, the J call TRBJ2-7; TRBD2 might be the D (5 bases). Germline V lookup: CDR1 SGHRS, CDR2 YFSETQ. The CDR3 has 13 residues. Trimming took 1 base from V and 5 from J, leaving 10 bases between them. The CDR3: CASSLSASNEQYF. CDR3 sequence (DNA): TGCGCCAGCAGCTTGTCGGCTAGCAACGAGCAGTACTTC.

V gene TRBV19 combines with J gene TRBJ2-2; D is possibly TRBD2 (5 bases). Per the germline V gene, CDR1 is LNHDA and CDR2 is SQIVND (reference sequence). The CDR3 covers 11 residues. CDR3 loop: CATRAAGELFF. The CDR3 DNA is TGTGCGACGAGGGCCGCCGGGGAGCTGTTTTTT.

V usage is TRBV3-1 (or the pseudogene TRBV3-2) and J usage is TRBJ2-7; no definite D call. The CDR3 runs to 12 residues. The V end lost 3 bases, the J end lost 5 bases, and 8 bases lay between the germline ends. Germline CDR1 and CDR2: LGHDT and YNNKEL (reference sequence). This CDR3 reads CASSQGVDEQYF. CDR3 nucleotide sequence: TGTGCCAGCAGCCAGGGCGTGGACGAGCAGTACTTC.

V is TRBV7-3 and J is TRBJ2-6, with D unresolved. V lost 2 bases and J 4 bases, leaving 3 bases between the germline ends. From germline, CDR1 is SGHTA and CDR2 FQGTGA. This CDR3 is 13 amino acids long. This chain's CDR3 is CASSLPGANVLTF. CDR3 DNA: TGTGCCAGCAGCTTACCAGGGGCCAACGTCCTGACTTTC.

This chain joins TRBV19 and TRBJ2-1, with 7 bases aligning to TRBD2. V shed 10 bases, J shed 3 bases, and the junction held 9 bases outside the gene matches. There are 14 residues in the CDR3. CDR1 and CDR2 (germline): LNHDA, SQIVND (reference sequence). CDR3 region: CATHPAGVYNEQFF. CDR3 coding DNA: TGTGCCACCCATCCGGCGGGGGTCTACAATGAGCAGTTCTTC.

The gene calls are TRBV7-9 and TRBJ2-1, with 9 bases lining up with TRBD1. The V gene's germline CDR1 is SEHNR and CDR2 FQNEAQ (reference sequence). The V gene end was trimmed by 9 bases and the J gene end by 7 bases; junction bases not matched to a gene: 10. The CDR3 totals 14 residues. DNA of the CDR3: TGTGCCAGTGGGGGGGACAGGGTACGGAATGAGCAGTTCTTC. Amino acid sequence: CASGGDRVRNEQFF.

The chain is built from TRBV10-1 and TRBJ2-7; 7 bases map to TRBD2. CDR1 is WNHNN, CDR2 SYGVQD, per germline (reference sequence). V shed 6 bases and J 7 bases; nucleotides not matched to a gene: 9. This CDR3 contains 13 residues. The CDR3, as DNA: TGCGCCAGCAGCCCTAGCGGCGGGGAAGAGCAGTACTTC. Its translation is CASSPSGGEEQYF.

This rearrangement joins TRBV27 to TRBJ2-3; D not resolved. The V end lost 1 base, the J end lost 2 bases, and 10 bases lay between the germline ends. Looked up from germline, CDR1 is MNHEY and CDR2 is SMNVEV (reference sequence). This CDR3 is built from 15 residues. CDR3 DNA: TGTGCCAGCAGTTTATTGGCGGCGTACACAGATACGCAGTATTTT. Protein sequence: CASSLLAAYTDTQYF.

This clone was detected only once. The V gene is TRBV5-4, the J gene TRBJ1-2; no definite D call. Trimming took 5 bases from V and 1 from J, leaving 18 bases between them. This CDR3 has 16 residues. The germline V gene encodes CDR1 SGHNT and CDR2 YYREEE (reference sequence). The CDR3 sequence: CASSRERGLGNYGYTF. In DNA form, the CDR3 reads TGTGCCAGCAGTCGAGAACGCGGGTTGGGTAACTATGGCTACACCTTC. Drawing the rest from reference TRBV5-4 and TRBJ1-2, the complete variable domain is ETGVTQSPTHLIKTRGQQVTLRCSSQSGHNTVSWYQQALGQGPQFIFQYYREEENGRGNFPPRFSGLQFPNYSSELNVNALELDDSALYLCASSRERGLGNYGYTFGSGTRLTVV.

J is TRBJ2-2 and V is TRBV18; no clear D. Trimming took off 1 base at V and 3 bases at J, with 9 bases between the two ends. CDR3 size: 15 residues. Germline values: CDR1 KGHSH, CDR2 LQKENI. The CDR3 spells CASSPRLPDTGELFF. The CDR3 DNA reads TGTGCCAGCTCACCACGCCTACCGGACACCGGGGAGCTGTTTTTT.